The clone carrying this TCR beta chain has more than one count but fewer than ten. The data were obtained in a study of blood T cell repertoires in COVID-19. Original processing notes: Amplification from reference gene primers served as the basis for estimated nucleated cell counts. TCRdb keeps only in-frame clones here, not all; method: immunoSEQ multiplex PCR. The DNA was the basis for D and trimming; V, J and clone size are from that table. Of some 100,000 clones detected, 85% appear once; the ten largest clones hold less than 2%. Germline V gives CDR1 LNHNV, CDR2 YYDKDF (reference sequence). Trimming shortened V by 0 bases and J by 4 bases, and 9 bases separated the two germline ends. The CDR3 runs 14 residues.

The sample consisted of peripheral blood. The TCR originated in a woman in her sixties or seventies with active or convalescent COVID-19. The chain has TRBV15 and TRBJ1-2; a weak D match, TRBD1 (5 bases). CDR3 in DNA: TGTGCCACCAGCAGAGAGAGGGGAGGCTATGGCTACACCTTC. This codes for CATSRERGGYGYTF.